What follows are 30 T cell receptor beta chains derived from one specimen sequenced in a study of human T cells and chemical hapten exposure. Time point of the sample: patch test 3, about 24 weeks after DPC sensitization. Specified treatment: therapeutic diphenylcyclopropenone sensitization with weekly scalp DPC. TCRdb ran MiXCR on the RACE reads and lists one entry per CDR3 protein. This table has 82,000 or so distinct CDR3 sequences, roughly 13% appearing once. The source was whole blood, collected in connection with sensitization to the hapten diphenylcyclopropenone (DPC). The receptors derive from a woman between 45 and 60 years old with alopecia areata. Some clones in this sample may be carry-over from other donors' samples.

This rearrangement joins TRBV27 to TRBJ2-5; tentatively, D is TRBD2 (6 bases). Per the germline V gene, CDR1 is MNHEY and CDR2 is SMNVEV (reference sequence). The CDR3 is 14 amino acids. Trimming took 6 bases from V and 0 from J, leaving 11 bases between them. The CDR3: CASRPSGYQETQYF. For the CDR3, the DNA is TGTGCCAGCAGACCGAGCGGGTACCAAGAGACCCAGTACTTC.

CDR3: CASSPRGAANEKLFF. The CDR3 region has the DNA TGTGCCAGCTCACCACGGGGCGCGGCTAATGAAAAACTGTTTTTT. The chain has TRBV18 and TRBJ1-4, with D maybe TRBD1 (5 bases). The CDR3 runs to 15 residues. Trimming took off 1 base at V and 3 bases at J, with 9 bases between the two ends. Germline-derived CDR1 and CDR2 are KGHSH and LQKENI.

This clonotype was detected only a few times. The V call is TRBV18, the J call TRBJ2-2; D may correspond to TRBD1 or TRBD2 (5 bases each). Per germline, CDR1 KGHSH and CDR2 LQKENI. Between the trimmed V and J ends, which lost 4 bases and 4 bases, there was a span of 7 bases. The CDR3 consists of 13 residues. CDR3 nucleotides: TGTGCCAGCTCACAGGGGAGCACCGGGGAGCTGTTTTTT. This gives the protein CASSQGSTGELFF.

This chain uses TRBV12-3 or TRBV12-4 with TRBJ1-5; D is undetermined. CDR3 length: 13 amino acids. Trimming shortened V by 3 bases and J by 4 bases, and 7 bases separated the two germline ends. CDR3: CASSLRANQPQHF. As DNA, the CDR3 is TGTGCCAGCAGTTTGAGGGCTAATCAGCCCCAGCATTTT.

This clonotype was found many times. V gene TRBV19 combines with J gene TRBJ1-2; D is unresolved. This CDR3 has 13 residues. Trimming left V 4 bases short and J 5 bases short, with 11 bases between. Per germline, CDR1 LNHDA and CDR2 SQIVND (reference sequence). The CDR3 here is CASSTPGRYGYTF. The DNA of the CDR3 is TGTGCCAGTAGTACACCAGGACGTTATGGCTACACCTTC. The whole variable domain, remainder taken from reference TRBV19 and TRBJ1-2, is DGGITQSPKYLFRKEGQNVTLSCEQNLNHDAMYWYRQDPGQGLRLIYYSQIVNDFQKGDIAEGYSVSREKKESFPLTVTSAQKNPTAFYLCASSTPGRYGYTFGSGTRLTVV.

The V gene is TRBV20-1, the J gene TRBJ2-3; TRBD2 matches 12 bases. After removal of 6 bases from V and 4 bases from J, the junction contained 8 bases not matched to a gene. The germline gives CDR1 DFQATT, CDR2 SNEGSKA (reference sequence). The CDR3 consists of 15 residues. DNA of the CDR3: TGCAGTGCCCTAAGGACTAGCGGGATATCAGATACGCAGTATTTT. Its protein product is CSALRTSGISDTQYF.

The chain combines TRBV4-2 with TRBJ2-1; 8 bases map to TRBD2. Germline V gene data show CDR1 as LGHNA and CDR2 as YNFKEQ. This CDR3 is 18 amino acids long. The ends lost 0 bases at V and 8 bases at J; junction bases unmatched: 15. The CDR3 region is CASSQELPAGVLIYEQFF. CDR3 DNA sequence: TGTGCCAGCAGCCAAGAGTTACCAGCGGGAGTCCTTATATATGAGCAGTTCTTC.

Ten or more counts support this clonotype. The rearrangement uses TRBV27 and TRBJ2-2; 7 nucleotides agree with TRBD1. V was clipped by 2 bases and J by 0 bases; unmatched bases: 6. The CDR3 runs to 17 residues. Per germline, CDR1 MNHEY and CDR2 SMNVEV (reference sequence). This chain's CDR3 is CASSLRSGTANTGELFF. For the CDR3, the DNA is TGTGCCAGCAGTTTAAGATCCGGGACAGCGAACACCGGGGAGCTGTTTTTT.

This clonotype was recorded at least ten times. The genes are TRBV5-5 and TRBJ2-3, with 8 nucleotides matching TRBD2. Germline V gives CDR1 SGHKS, CDR2 YYEKEE (reference sequence). V dropped 3 bases and J dropped 0; count of bases not matched to a gene: 12. The CDR3 is made up of 18 amino acids. The DNA for the CDR3 is TGTGCCAGCAGCTCCTATATCGGGGGGGCTGATAGCACAGATACGCAGTATTTT. This translates into CASSSYIGGADSTDTQYF.

V gene TRBV20-1 combines with J gene TRBJ2-5; 8 bases are a match to TRBD1. Germline V gene sequence: CDR1 DFQATT, CDR2 SNEGSKA (reference sequence). The J segment lost 0 bases and the V segment lost 1 base, leaving 1 base of the junction unmatched. The CDR3 has 14 amino acids. CDR3 DNA sequence: TGCAGTGCTAGAGGGACAGGGTACCAAGAGACCCAGTACTTC. Its translation: CSARGTGYQETQYF.

This clonotype was detected a few times. This chain links TRBV20-1 with TRBJ2-1; weak D call: TRBD1 (6 bases). This CDR3 region has 15 residues. Germline-derived CDR1 and CDR2 are DFQATT and SNEGSKA (reference sequence). Trimming removed 1 base at V and 3 bases at J, with 13 bases between. CDR3 region: CSARGFRDNYNEQFF. The CDR3, as DNA: TGCAGTGCTAGAGGATTCCGGGACAACTACAATGAGCAGTTCTTC.

This clonotype was detected ten times or more. This chain uses TRBV12-3 or TRBV12-4 with TRBJ2-3; unclear D gene. Trimming removed 5 bases from V and 5 bases from J, with 8 bases in between. The CDR3 extends over 12 amino acids. CDR3 sequence (DNA): TGTGCCAGCAGTAGGACGGGAGATACGCAGTATTTT. This sequence encodes CASSRTGDTQYF.

The CDR3 DNA sequence: TGTGCCAGCAGCTTAGAGTTGTTGCTAGGGTCTTGGAGGAATGAGCAGTTCTTC. It is translated as CASSLELLLGSWRNEQFF. The V call is TRBV7-9, the J call TRBJ2-1, with D possibly being TRBD2 (5 bases). Germline loops: CDR1 SEHNR, CDR2 FQNEAQ (reference sequence). V was cut by 1 base and J by 7 bases, with 23 bases left in between. The CDR3 sequence is 18 residues long.

This clonotype was counted ten times or more. The chain combines TRBV30 with TRBJ1-1; 7 positions agree with TRBD1. This CDR3 comprises 13 residues. V trimming: 4 bases; J trimming: 9 bases; junction bases outside the gene matches: 11. Germline V gene data show CDR1 as GTSNPN and CDR2 as SVGIG (reference sequence). The CDR3 sequence: CAWTSRQGRKAFF. CDR3 bases: TGTGCCTGGACCTCCCGACAGGGACGAAAAGCTTTCTTT. The complete variable domain, with remaining parts taken from reference TRBV30 and TRBJ1-1, reads SQTIHQWPATLVQPVGSPLSLECTVEGTSNPNLYWYRQAAGRGLQLLFYSVGIGQISSEVPQNLSASRPQDRQFILSSKKLLLSDSGFYLCAWTSRQGRKAFFGQGTRLTVV.

In its sample, this clonotype was seen many times. This chain uses TRBV29-1 with TRBJ2-2; TRBD1 matches at 7 bases. CDR3 length: 15 residues. CDR1 SQVTM and CDR2 ANQGSEA come from the germline V gene. The V segment lost 5 bases and the J segment 4 bases; nucleotides outside the gene matches: 10. The CDR3 DNA reads as TGCAGCGTTCAACCTACAGGGGCTAGCACCGGGGAGCTGTTTTTT. Protein sequence: CSVQPTGASTGELFF.

The rearrangement links TRBV18 to TRBJ2-7; 7 nucleotides align to TRBD2. Germline CDR1 KGHSH, CDR2 LQKENI. This CDR3 region has 15 residues. With V trimmed by 3 bases and J by 2 bases, 7 bases remained unmatched. DNA of the CDR3: TGTGCCAGCTCACCCACTTCGGCGGGAGCCTACGAGCAGTACTTC. Protein product: CASSPTSAGAYEQYF.

This clonotype appeared a few times. The genes are TRBV10-3 and TRBJ2-1; D gene ambiguous. Trimming removed 2 bases at V and 6 bases at J, with 8 bases between. This CDR3 spans 13 amino acids. Looked up from germline, CDR1 is ENHRY and CDR2 is SYGVKD. The CDR3 sequence is CAISELTGNEQFF. The DNA for the CDR3 is TGTGCCATCAGTGAGCTGACCGGCAATGAGCAGTTCTTC.

This clonotype was detected only once. V gene TRBV28 combines with J gene TRBJ2-7; weak D call: TRBD1 (5 bases). Deletions cut 8 bases from V and 0 bases from J, with 11 bases between. CDR1 is MDHEN and CDR2 is SYDVKM in the germline V gene. This CDR3 is built from 13 residues. The CDR3 reads CASGRTYSYEQYF. For the CDR3, the DNA is TGTGCCAGCGGAAGGACATACTCCTACGAGCAGTACTTC.

This clonotype was counted only a few times. The rearrangement joins TRBV9 to TRBJ1-5; 7 positions match TRBD1. Germline assignment: CDR1 SGDLS and CDR2 YYNGEE. After removal of 0 bases from V and 7 bases from J, the junction contained 4 bases not matched to a gene. This CDR3 is built from 14 residues. The CDR3 bases are TGTGCCAGCAGCGTAGGCCAGGGGGGCCAGCCCCAGCATTTT. Its translation: CASSVGQGGQPQHF.

This clonotype was observed a few times. The chain uses TRBV10-2 and TRBJ2-5; 12 bases are a match to TRBD2. The V gene's germline CDR1 is WSHSY and CDR2 SAAADI. The V gene end was trimmed by 8 bases and the J gene end by 2 bases; junction bases not matched to a gene: 3. This CDR3 comprises 14 residues. This chain's CDR3 is CASGLAGSQETQYF. CDR3 nucleotide sequence: TGCGCCAGCGGACTAGCGGGATCACAAGAGACCCAGTACTTC.

This clonotype was detected ten times or more. An end of the junction does not agree with germline; a read error may underlie this. J is TRBJ2-7 and V is TRBV28; TRBD2 matches 11 bases. The CDR3 consists of 14 residues. In germline, CDR1 is MDHEN, CDR2 SYDVKM. The CDR3 is CASSSTSGSYEQYF. The CDR3, as DNA: TGTGCCAGCAGCTCTACTAGCGGGAGCTACGAACAGTACTTC.

There are many counts of this clonotype. This sequence joins TRBV6-6 and TRBJ1-2; D is unclear. The length of the CDR3 is 14 residues. Germline V CDR1 and CDR2: MNHNY, SVGAGI (reference sequence). V was pared by 6 bases and J by 3 bases, with 14 bases between. CDR3 region: CASRYPGRDYGYTF. The CDR3 nucleotides are TGTGCCAGCAGATACCCGGGGAGGGACTATGGCTACACCTTC.

This chain links TRBV11-2 with TRBJ1-1; D is uncertain. CDR3 length: 12 amino acids. CDR1 is SGHAT and CDR2 is FQNNGV in the germline V gene. Trimming removed 8 bases from V and 1 base from J, with 8 bases in between. CDR3 bases: TGTGCCAGCGGGCTGTCGAACACTGAAGCTTTCTTT. Residues: CASGLSNTEAFF.

This sequence joins TRBV6-5 and TRBJ1-2; TRBD1 matches 7 bases. The CDR3 has 12 residues. From germline, CDR1 is MNHEY and CDR2 SVGAGI. The J segment lost 5 bases and the V segment lost 8 bases, leaving 5 bases of the junction unmatched. Here the CDR3 reads CASGDSRYGYTF. In DNA, the CDR3 is TGTGCCAGCGGGGACAGTCGGTATGGCTACACCTTC.

This clonotype was recorded many times. The rearrangement links TRBV20-1 to TRBJ1-2; 9 bases are shared with TRBD1. CDR1 is DFQATT, CDR2 SNEGSKA, per germline (reference sequence). After removal of 1 base from V and 7 bases from J, the junction contained 7 bases not matched to a gene. The CDR3 spans 14 residues. CDR3 amino acids: CSARVRTGEFGYTF. As DNA, the CDR3 is TGCAGTGCTAGAGTACGGACAGGGGAATTTGGCTACACCTTC.

This clonotype was counted at least ten times. The chain employs TRBV12-3 or TRBV12-4 and TRBJ2-2; 7 nucleotides agree with TRBD1. This CDR3 has 14 amino acids. V dropped 5 bases and J dropped 9; count of bases not matched to a gene: 9. CDR3 sequence reads: CASSRTGRSRELFF. CDR3 in DNA: TGTGCCAGCAGTAGGACAGGCCGCAGTAGGGAGCTGTTTTTT.

The table lists this clonotype with many counts. The genes are TRBV18 and TRBJ2-1; TRBD2 agrees at 13 bases. V dropped 3 bases and J dropped 1; count of bases not matched to a gene: 3. The CDR3 is 17 residues long. CDR1 KGHSH and CDR2 LQKENI come from the germline V gene. The DNA of the CDR3 is TGTGCCAGCTCACCGGGACTAGCGGGACTTTCCTACAATGAGCAGTTCTTC. It is translated as CASSPGLAGLSYNEQFF.

The chain carries TRBV3-1 and TRBJ2-4; 7 bases fit TRBD1. Looked up from germline, CDR1 is LGHDT and CDR2 is YNNKEL (reference sequence). The J segment lost 0 bases and the V segment lost 5 bases, leaving 13 bases of the junction unmatched. This CDR3 has 18 amino acids. CDR3 protein: CASSKQGIGSKAKNIQYF. The CDR3 DNA sequence: TGTGCCAGCAGCAAACAGGGGATCGGAAGTAAAGCCAAAAACATTCAGTACTTC.

This clonotype was seen ten or more times. The junction departs from the called germline gene at one end, perhaps through a read error. The J gene is TRBJ2-5, the V gene TRBV7-7; D is unclear. This CDR3 spans 13 amino acids. Per the germline V gene, CDR1 is SSHAT and CDR2 is FNYEAQ (reference sequence). DNA of the CDR3: TGTGCTAGCAGCCCTAGAATACAAGAGACCCAGTACTTC. Amino acid sequence: CASSPRIQETQYF.

The gene calls are TRBV11-2 and TRBJ2-1; TRBD2 might be the D (6 bases). Germline loops: CDR1 SGHAT, CDR2 FQNNGV. The germline V and J ends were trimmed by 5 bases and 6 bases, with 11 bases remaining between them. The CDR3 is 13 residues long. The CDR3 DNA follows: TGTGCCAGCAGCCCCACTAGCATCAATGAGCAGTTCTTC. Encoded protein: CASSPTSINEQFF. The whole variable domain, filled in from reference TRBV11-2 and TRBJ2-1, reads EAGVAQSPRYKIIEKRQSVAFWCNPISGHATLYWYQQILGQGPKLLIQFQNNGVVDDSQLPKDRFSAERLKGVDSTLKIQPAKLEDSAVYLCASSPTSINEQFFGPGTRLTVL.